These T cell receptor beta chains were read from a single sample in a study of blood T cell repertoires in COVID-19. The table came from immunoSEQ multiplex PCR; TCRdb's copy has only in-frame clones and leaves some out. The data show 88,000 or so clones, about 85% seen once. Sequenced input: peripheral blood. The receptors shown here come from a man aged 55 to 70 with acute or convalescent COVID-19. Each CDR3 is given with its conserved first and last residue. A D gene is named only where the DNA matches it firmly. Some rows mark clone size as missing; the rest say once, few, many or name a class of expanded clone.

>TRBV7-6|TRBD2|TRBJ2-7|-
TGTGCCAGCAGCAGAGGACTAGCGGGAAGGTCCTACGAGCAGTACTTC
CASSRGLAGRSYEQYF
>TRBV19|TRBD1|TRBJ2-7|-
TGTGCCAGTAACTTGGGACAGAACTACGGGCAGCAGTACTTC
CASNLGQNYGQQYF
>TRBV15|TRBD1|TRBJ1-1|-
TGTGCCACCAGCAGAGAACAGGGGACTGAAGCTTTCTTT
CATSREQGTEAFF
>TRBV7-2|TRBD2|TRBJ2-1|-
TGTGCCAGCAGCGCCGCGATAGCGGGGAATGAGCAGTTCTTC
CASSAAIAGNEQFF
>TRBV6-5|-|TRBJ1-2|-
TGTGCCAGCAGACGGGGTACTAACTATGGCTACACCTTC
CASRRGTNYGYTF
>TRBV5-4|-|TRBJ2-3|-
TGTGCCAGCAGCTTGGCCACAGCCCGCACAGATACGCAGTATTTT
CASSLATARTDTQYF
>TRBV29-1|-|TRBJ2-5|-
TGCAGCGGGGGGGAGAACCAAGAGACCCAGTACTTC
CSGGENQETQYF
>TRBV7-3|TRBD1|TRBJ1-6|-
TGTGCCAGCAGCTTGACAGGGAGCTCCTATAATTCACCCCTCCACTTT
CASSLTGSSYNSPLHF
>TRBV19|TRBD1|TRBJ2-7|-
TGTGCCAGTAGTAAAGGGACAGGGGACCACGAGCAGTACTTC
CASSKGTGDHEQYF
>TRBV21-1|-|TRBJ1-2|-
TGTGCCAGCAGCAAAGCGCGGGCGGGGGCAACCTATGGCTACACCTTC
CASSKARAGATYGYTF
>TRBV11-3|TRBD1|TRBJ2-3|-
TGTGCCAGCAGCGCCAGACAGGGGGGAGCAGATACGCAGTATTTT
CASSARQGGADTQYF
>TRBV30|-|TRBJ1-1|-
TGTGCCTGGAAAGTATTCGGGGGGAACACTGAAGCTTTCTTT
CAWKVFGGNTEAFF
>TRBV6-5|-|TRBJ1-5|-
TGTGCCAGCACAGGTGGCTCGGTTCAGCCCCAGCATTTT
CASTGGSVQPQHF
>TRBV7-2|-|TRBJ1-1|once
TGTGCCAGCAGCCCCCGAGCGGGGGCAGGGACTGAAGCTTTCTTT
CASSPRAGAGTEAFF
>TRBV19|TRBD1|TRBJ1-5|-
TGTGCCAGCCTAACAGGGGCAGTTAGCAATCAGCCCCAGCATTTT
CASLTGAVSNQPQHF
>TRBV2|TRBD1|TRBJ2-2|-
TGTGCCCGATCGAGTCAAACAGGGGGCGTTTTCTCCGGGGAGCTGTTTTTT
CARSSQTGGVFSGELFF
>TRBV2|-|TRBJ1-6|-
TGTGCCTGGCATGCGGACAGCTCCTATAATTCACCCCTCCACTTT
CAWHADSSYNSPLHF
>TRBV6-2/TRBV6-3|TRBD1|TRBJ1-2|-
TGTGCCAGCAGTTTGTACCGGGGACAGATGAACTATGGCTACACCTTC
CASSLYRGQMNYGYTF
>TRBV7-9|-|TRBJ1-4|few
TGTGCCAGCAGCCCCCCCGCTCGCAGCAGCGGAGAAAAACTGTTTTTT
CASSPPARSSGEKLFF
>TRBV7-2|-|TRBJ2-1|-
TGTGCCAGCAGCTTAGTGGTCTCCAGTGAGCAGTTCTTC
CASSLVVSSEQFF
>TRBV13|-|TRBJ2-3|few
TGTGCCAGCAGCCACAGGGGAGGTAGCGGCGTCACAGATACGCAGTATTTT
CASSHRGGSGVTDTQYF
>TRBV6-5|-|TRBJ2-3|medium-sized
TGTGCCAGCATGGGGCGCCCCACAGATACGCAGTATTTT
CASMGRPTDTQYF
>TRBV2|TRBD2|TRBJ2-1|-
TGTGCCATCCGCGGGGGGTCCCGCGGTCATGAGCAGTTCTTC
CAIRGGSRGHEQFF
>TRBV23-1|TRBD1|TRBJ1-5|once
TGCGCCAGCACCCAAGGGGGCACGGAGCCCCAGCATTTT
CASTQGGTEPQHF
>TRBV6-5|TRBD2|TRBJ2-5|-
TGTGCCAGCAATAGGACTAGCGGGAGAGCAGAGACCCAGTACTTC
CASNRTSGRAETQYF
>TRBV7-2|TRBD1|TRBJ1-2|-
TGTGCCAGCAGCCCAAACTCCGGGACAGGGGGCTATGGCTACACCTTC
CASSPNSGTGGYGYTF
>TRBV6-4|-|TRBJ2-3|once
TGTGCCAGCAGTGACTCGAGTGCTAGCACAGATACGCAGTATTTT
CASSDSSASTDTQYF
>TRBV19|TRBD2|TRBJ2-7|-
TGTGCCAGTTCTGGGACTAGCGGGACCTACGAGCAGTACTTC
CASSGTSGTYEQYF
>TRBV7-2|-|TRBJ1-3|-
TGTGCCAGCAGCCGCAGCAGGGGCTCTGGAAACACCATATATTTT
CASSRSRGSGNTIYF